The clone carrying this T cell receptor (beta chain) was observed a few times. What it binds is unknown. These data are taken from a study of CD8 T cells in ankylosing spondylitis. Findings and caveats of the study: A motif of 7 to 9 highly homologous TCR beta variants was seen as apparently characteristic of ankylosing spondylitis blood.

TCRdb fed the 5' RACE reads into MiXCR, producing one record per CDR3 protein. There are fewer than 650,000 distinct CDR3 sequences in the sample; about 12% occur only once, and 6.8% lies in the top ten. This CDR3 is 15 amino acids long. Germline CDR1 is SGHDT and CDR2 is YYEEEE. With V trimmed by 0 bases and J by 6 bases, 9 bases remained unmatched. The chain joins TRBV5-6 to TRBJ2-7; 7 nucleotides line up with TRBD2. The specimen was blood, either unsorted or a sorted T cell fraction (not recorded which). The sequence came from a male donor with ankylosing spondylitis. The CDR3 DNA is TGTGCCAGCAGCTTGGTGGGGCGGGAGTTGGGCGAGCAGTACTTC. Translated, it gives CASSLVGRELGEQYF. Full variable domain (missing parts from reference TRBV5-6 and TRBJ2-7): DAGVTQSPTHLIKTRGQQVTLRCSPKSGHDTVSWYQQALGQGPQFIFQYYEEEERQRGNFPDRFSGHQFPNYSSELNVNALLLGDSALYLCASSLVGRELGEQYFGPGTRLTVT.